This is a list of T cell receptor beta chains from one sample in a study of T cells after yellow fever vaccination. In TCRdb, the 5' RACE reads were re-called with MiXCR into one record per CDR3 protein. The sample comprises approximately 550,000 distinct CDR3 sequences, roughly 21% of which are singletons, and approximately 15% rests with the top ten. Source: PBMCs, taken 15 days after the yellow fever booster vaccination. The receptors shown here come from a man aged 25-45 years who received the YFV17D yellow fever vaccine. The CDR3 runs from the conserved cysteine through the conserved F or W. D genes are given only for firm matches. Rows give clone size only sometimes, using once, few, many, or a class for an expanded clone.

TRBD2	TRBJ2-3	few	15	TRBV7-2	TGTGCCAGCAGCTCGTGGACTAGCGGGAGGAATACGCAGTATTTT	CASSSWTSGRNTQYF
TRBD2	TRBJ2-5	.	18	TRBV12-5	TGTGCTAGTGGTTTAACCGGACTAGCGGGAGAGGTTCGAGAGACCCAGTACTTC	CASGLTGLAGEVRETQYF
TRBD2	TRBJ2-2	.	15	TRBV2	TGTGCCAGCAGTGAGCTAGCGGGAGTCGCCGGGGAGCTGTTTTTT	CASSELAGVAGELFF
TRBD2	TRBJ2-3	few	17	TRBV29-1	TGCAGCGTTGGAGGGACTAGCGGGAGTGTTGGCACAGATACGCAGTATTTT	CSVGGTSGSVGTDTQYF
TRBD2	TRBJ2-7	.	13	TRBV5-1	TGCGCCAGCGGTCAGCGGGAGTTCGACGAGCAGTACTTC	CASGQREFDEQYF
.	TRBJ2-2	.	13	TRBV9	TGTGCCAGCAGCTGGGAAGGAGCCGGGGAGCTGTTTTTT	CASSWEGAGELFF
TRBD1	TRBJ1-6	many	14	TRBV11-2	TGTGCCAGCAGCCTCGGGGCAGGGGGTTCACCCCTCCACTTT	CASSLGAGGSPLHF
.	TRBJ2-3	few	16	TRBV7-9	TGTGCCAGCAGCTCCGGCGCCCTACCGGGCACAGATACGCAGTATTTT	CASSSGALPGTDTQYF
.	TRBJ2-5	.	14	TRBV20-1	TGCAGTGCTGAACAGGGAAAATTGGGCGAGACCCAGTACTTC	CSAEQGKLGETQYF
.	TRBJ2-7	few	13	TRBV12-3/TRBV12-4	TGTGCCAGCAGGTCAATGGGGTCCTACGAGCAGTACTTC	CASRSMGSYEQYF
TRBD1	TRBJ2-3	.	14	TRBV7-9	TGTGCCAGCAGCTTGGACAGGGGGCTAGGTACGCAGTATTTT	CASSLDRGLGTQYF
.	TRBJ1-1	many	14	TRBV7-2	TGTGCCAGCAGCTGGGGGTCCTTAGGCACTGAAGCTTTCTTT	CASSWGSLGTEAFF
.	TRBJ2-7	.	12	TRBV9	TGTGCCAGCTTGTCAGGTTCCTACGAGCAGTACTTC	CASLSGSYEQYF
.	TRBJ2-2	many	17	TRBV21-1	TGTGCCAGCAGCAAAGGGGTAGAGTACACGGTGACCGGGGAGCTGTTTTTT	CASSKGVEYTVTGELFF
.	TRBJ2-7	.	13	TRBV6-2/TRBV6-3	TGTGCCAGCAGTTACTCGTCCCAGGACGAGCAGTACTTC	CASSYSSQDEQYF
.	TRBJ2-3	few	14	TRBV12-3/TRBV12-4	TGTGCCAGCAGGAAGGCTACTAGCACAGATACGCAGTATTTT	CASRKATSTDTQYF
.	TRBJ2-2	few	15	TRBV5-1	TGCGCCAGCAGTATCAGCGGGCGGAACACCGGGGAGCTGTTTTTT	CASSISGRNTGELFF
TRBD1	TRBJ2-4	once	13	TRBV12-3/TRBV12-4	TGTGCCAGCAGTGACGACAGGGCGGACATTCAGTACTTC	CASSDDRADIQYF
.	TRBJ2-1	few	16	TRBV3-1	TGTGCCAGCAGCCAAGTTACTATTAGCTCCTACAATGAGCAGTTCTTC	CASSQVTISSYNEQFF
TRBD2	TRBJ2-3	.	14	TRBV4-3	TGCGCCAGCAGCTGGGAGGGGTTGGGAAATACGCAGTATTTT	CASSWEGLGNTQYF
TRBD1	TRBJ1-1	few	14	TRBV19	TGTGCCAGTAGTATGGGAGGGGGCTACACTGAAGCTTTCTTT	CASSMGGGYTEAFF
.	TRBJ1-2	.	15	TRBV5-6	TGTGCCAGCAGCTTGGAAGTAGGGCGATCCTATGGCTACACCTTC	CASSLEVGRSYGYTF
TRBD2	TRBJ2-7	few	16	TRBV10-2	TGCGCCAGCAGTTCTGGGACTAGCGGGATACACTACGAGCAGTACTTC	CASSSGTSGIHYEQYF
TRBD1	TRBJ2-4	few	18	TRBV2	TGTGCCAGCATGTCGGACAGGGGCGCCTGGATAGCCAAAAACATTCAGTACTTC	CASMSDRGAWIAKNIQYF
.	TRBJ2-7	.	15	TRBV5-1	TGCGCCAGCAGCTTGAGGACAGTGAGCTCCTACGAGCAGTACTTC	CASSLRTVSSYEQYF
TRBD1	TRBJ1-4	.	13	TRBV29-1	TGCAGCGTTGCCCAGGGGGTGAATGAAAAACTGTTTTTT	CSVAQGVNEKLFF
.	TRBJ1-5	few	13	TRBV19	TGTGCCAGTAGAGGGGAGGGCCAGGGGTCCCAGCATTTT	CASRGEGQGSQHF
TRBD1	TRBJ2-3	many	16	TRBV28	TGTGCCAGCAGTTCTCACAGGGGGTTTTACACAGATACGCAGTATTTT	CASSSHRGFYTDTQYF
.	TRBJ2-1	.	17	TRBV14	TGTGCCAGCAGCCGTGACACTGGGACACGAATTTACAATGAGCAGTTCTTC	CASSRDTGTRIYNEQFF
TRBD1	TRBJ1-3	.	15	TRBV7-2	TGTGCCAGCAGCCCCGACAGGGGGGTTGGAAACACCATATATTTT	CASSPDRGVGNTIYF
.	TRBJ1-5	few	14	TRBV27	TGTGCCAGCAGTTTGCAGGGAACCTCTAGGCCCCAGCATTTT	CASSLQGTSRPQHF
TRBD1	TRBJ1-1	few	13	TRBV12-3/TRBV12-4	TGTGCCAGCAGTTGGACAGGACAGGGGAAAGCTTTCTTT	CASSWTGQGKAFF
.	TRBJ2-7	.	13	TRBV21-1	TGTGCCAGCAGCAAAGGACGGTCCTACGAGCAGTACTTC	CASSKGRSYEQYF
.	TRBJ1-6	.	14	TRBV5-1	TGCGCCAGCAGCTTGGAACAGGGAAGTTCACCCCTCCACTTT	CASSLEQGSSPLHF
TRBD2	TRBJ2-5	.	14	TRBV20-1	TGCAGTGCTAATAGACTAGCAGGTCAAGAGACCCAGTACTTC	CSANRLAGQETQYF
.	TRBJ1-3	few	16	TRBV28	TGTGCCAGCAGTTTCCACGGCGGGGGTTCCGGAAACACCATATATTTT	CASSFHGGGSGNTIYF
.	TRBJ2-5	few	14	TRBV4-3	TGCGCCAGCAGCCGGGGACGGACCCAAGAGACCCAGTACTTC	CASSRGRTQETQYF
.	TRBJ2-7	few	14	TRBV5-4	TGTGCCAGCAGCCGGGGTGCCAGTCCCTACGAGCAGTACTTC	CASSRGASPYEQYF
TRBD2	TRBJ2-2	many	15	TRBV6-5	TGTGCCAGCAGAACTAGCGGGCTCGGCACCGGGGAGCTGTTTTTT	CASRTSGLGTGELFF
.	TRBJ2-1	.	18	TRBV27	TGTGCCAGCAGTTCCCAAACAGGGCCAGATCTCTCCTACAATGAGCAGTTCTTC	CASSSQTGPDLSYNEQFF
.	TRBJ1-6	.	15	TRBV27	TGTGCCAGTTCATGGCAGGGTAATAAGAATTCACCCCTCCACTTT	CASSWQGNKNSPLHF
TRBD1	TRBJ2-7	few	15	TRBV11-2	TGTGCCAGCACCCTAAGGGGACAGTCCTCCTACGAGCAGTACTTC	CASTLRGQSSYEQYF
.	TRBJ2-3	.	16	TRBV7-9	TGTGCCAGCAGCCAATCCTCGCCCCAGCCCACAGATACGCAGTATTTT	CASSQSSPQPTDTQYF